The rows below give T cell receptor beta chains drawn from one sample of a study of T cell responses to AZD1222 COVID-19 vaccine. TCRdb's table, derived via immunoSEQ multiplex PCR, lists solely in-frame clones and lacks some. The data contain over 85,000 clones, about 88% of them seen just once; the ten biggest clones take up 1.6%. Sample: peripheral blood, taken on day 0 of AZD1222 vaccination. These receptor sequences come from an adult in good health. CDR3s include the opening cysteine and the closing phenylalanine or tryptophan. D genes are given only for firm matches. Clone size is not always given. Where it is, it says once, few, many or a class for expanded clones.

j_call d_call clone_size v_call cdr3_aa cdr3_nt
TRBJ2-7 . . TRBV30 CAWSVLQVSYEQYF TGTGCCTGGAGTGTCTTACAGGTCTCCTACGAGCAGTACTTC
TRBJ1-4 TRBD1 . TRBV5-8 CASSSRTGNEKLFF TGTGCCAGCAGCTCCCGGACAGGGAATGAAAAACTGTTTTTT
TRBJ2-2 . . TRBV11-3 CASSFSGITGELFF TGTGCCAGCAGCTTCTCGGGGATCACCGGGGAGCTGTTTTTT
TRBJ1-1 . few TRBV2 CASTQRIGPEAFF TGTGCCAGCACCCAACGGATAGGGCCGGAAGCTTTCTTT
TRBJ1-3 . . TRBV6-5 CASTPLGSPGNTIYF TGTGCCAGCACCCCCCTGGGAAGCCCTGGAAACACCATATATTTT
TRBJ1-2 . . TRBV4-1 CASSRESNYGYTF TGCGCCAGCAGCCGGGAGTCTAACTATGGCTACACCTTC
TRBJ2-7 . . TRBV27 CAYETPATGYEQYF TGTGCCTATGAAACCCCCGCAACGGGGTACGAGCAGTACTTC
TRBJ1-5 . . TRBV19 CASSIWGGQARSNQPQHF TGTGCCAGTAGTATTTGGGGGGGGCAAGCACGGAGCAATCAGCCCCAGCATTTT
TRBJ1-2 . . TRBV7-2 CASSLGGTVGQPGYTF TGTGCCAGCAGCTTAGGTGGGACCGTTGGACAGCCGGGCTACACCTTC
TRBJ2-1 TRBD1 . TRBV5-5 CASSSLRGNEQFF TGTGCCAGCAGCTCACTCAGGGGGAATGAGCAGTTCTTC
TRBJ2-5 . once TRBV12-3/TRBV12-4 CASSSGLRPHF TGTGCCAGCAGTTCGGGCTTGAGACCCCACTTC
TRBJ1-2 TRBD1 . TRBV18 CASSVGQEYGYTF TGTGCCAGCTCGGTAGGACAGGAGTATGGCTACACCTTC
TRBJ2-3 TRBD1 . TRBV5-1 CASSYGQGASDTQYF TGCGCCAGCAGCTATGGACAGGGGGCATCAGATACGCAGTATTTT
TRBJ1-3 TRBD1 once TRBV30 CAWRGGAGNTIYF TGTGCCTGGAGAGGGGGCGCTGGAAACACCATATATTTT
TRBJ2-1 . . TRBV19 CASANSGGSYNEQFF TGTGCCAGCGCCAATAGCGGAGGCTCCTACAATGAGCAGTTCTTC
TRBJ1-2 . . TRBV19 CASSDGTNYGYTF TGTGCCAGTTCGGACGGTACAAACTATGGCTACACCTTC
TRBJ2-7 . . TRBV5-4 CASSQDGYEQYF TGTGCCAGCAGCCAGGACGGGTACGAGCAGTACTTC
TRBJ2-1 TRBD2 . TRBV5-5 CASSWPGLALNNEQFF TGTGCCAGCAGCTGGCCGGGACTAGCGTTAAATAATGAGCAGTTCTTC
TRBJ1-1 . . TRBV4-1 CASSPTGGIFMDTEAFF TGCGCCAGCAGCCCAACCGGGGGTATATTTATGGACACTGAAGCTTTCTTT
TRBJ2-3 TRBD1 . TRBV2 CASLGQDVTSTDTQYF TGTGCCAGCCTCGGACAGGACGTCACTAGCACAGATACGCAGTATTTT
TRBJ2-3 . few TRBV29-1 CSVPTGGDAYTQYF TGCAGCGTTCCCACTGGGGGTGACGCGTATACGCAGTATTTT
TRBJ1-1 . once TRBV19 CASSTGERGTGNTEAFF TGTGCCAGTAGTACTGGGGAAAGGGGGACTGGGAACACTGAAGCTTTCTTT
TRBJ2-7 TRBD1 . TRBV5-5 CASTDGTGTYEQYF TGTGCCAGCACCGATGGGACAGGCACCTACGAGCAGTACTTC
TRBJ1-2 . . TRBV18 CASSPDRMSLFGYTF TGTGCCAGCTCACCAGATAGGATGAGCCTCTTCGGCTACACCTTC
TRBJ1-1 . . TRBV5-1 CASSAGAGGTEAFF TGCGCCAGCAGCGCAGGGGCCGGGGGCACTGAAGCTTTCTTT
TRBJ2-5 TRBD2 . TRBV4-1 CASSQAGLAQETQYF TGCGCCAGCAGCCAAGCGGGACTAGCGCAAGAGACCCAGTACTTC
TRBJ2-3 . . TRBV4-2 CASSQDRLSTDTQYF TGTGCCAGCAGCCAAGACAGGCTCAGCACAGATACGCAGTATTTT
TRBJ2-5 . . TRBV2 CASRGSTTQYF TGTGCCAGCAGGGGGTCCACAACCCAGTACTTC
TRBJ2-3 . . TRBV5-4 CASSTRPGDTQYF TGTGCCAGCAGCACACGGCCAGGGGACACGCAGTATTTT
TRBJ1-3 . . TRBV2 CASSEQLFSGNTIYF TGTGCCAGCAGTGAACAGCTTTTCTCTGGAAACACCATATATTTT
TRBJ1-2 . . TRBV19 CASSILTVHGYTF TGTGCCAGTAGTATTCTCACCGTTCATGGCTACACCTTC
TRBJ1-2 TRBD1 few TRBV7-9 CASSPQPGDRSYYGYTF TGTGCCAGCAGCCCACAACCGGGGGACAGGTCCTACTATGGCTACACCTTC
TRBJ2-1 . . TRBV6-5 CASSYGYNEQFF TGTGCCAGCAGTTACGGTTACAATGAGCAGTTCTTC
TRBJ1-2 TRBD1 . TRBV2 CASSDVDRGGYGYTF TGTGCCAGCAGTGACGTCGACAGGGGTGGGTATGGCTACACCTTC
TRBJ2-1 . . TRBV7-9 CASSKLPGPLHEQFF TGTGCCAGCAGCAAATTACCGGGACCCCTCCATGAGCAGTTCTTC